Described below is a single T cell receptor beta chain sequence and its context. One tube held mixed TRB-A and TRB-B primer pools for touch-down PCR. TCRdb re-analyzed the multiplex PCR reads; it lists each CDR3 protein once, without DNA. The sample has about 11,000 distinct CDR3 sequences; the top ten hold 23%. The CDR3 length is 18 residues. Germline values: CDR1 SGHKS, CDR2 YYEKEE (reference sequence). The data were obtained in a study of T cell clusters in autoimmune cytopenias. Each sample's input was 250 ng genomic DNA, roughly 38,000 genome equivalents. The data also belong to a second study, concerning T cell repertoires in aging, cancer and after chemotherapy.

The chain combines TRBV5-5 with TRBJ2-5; TCRdb proposes TRBD2, but this gene call is untestable without DNA. The receptor's source is a human donor in good health. Sequences were obtained from peripheral blood. CDR3 residues: CASSLDSRTSGEGGTQYF. Supplemented by reference TRBV5-5 and TRBJ2-5, the full variable domain reads DAGVTQSPTHLIKTRGQQVTLRCSPISGHKSVSWYQQVLGQGPQFIFQYYEKEERGRGNFPDRFSARQFPNYSSELNVNALLLGDSALYLCASSLDSRTSGEGGTQYFGPGTRLLVL.